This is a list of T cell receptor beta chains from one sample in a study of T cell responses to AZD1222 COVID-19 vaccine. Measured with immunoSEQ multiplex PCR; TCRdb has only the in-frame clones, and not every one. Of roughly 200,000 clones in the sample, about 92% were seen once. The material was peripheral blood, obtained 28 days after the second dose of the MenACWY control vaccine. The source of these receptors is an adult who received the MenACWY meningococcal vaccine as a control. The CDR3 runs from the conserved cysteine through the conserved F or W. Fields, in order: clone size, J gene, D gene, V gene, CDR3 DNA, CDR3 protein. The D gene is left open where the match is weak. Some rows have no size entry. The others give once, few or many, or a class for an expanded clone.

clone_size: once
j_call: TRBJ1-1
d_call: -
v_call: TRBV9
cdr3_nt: TGTGCCAGCAGCGTAGACGGGGTACTGAACACTGAAGCTTTCTTT
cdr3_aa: CASSVDGVLNTEAFF

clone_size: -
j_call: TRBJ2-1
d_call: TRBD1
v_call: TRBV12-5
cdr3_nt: TGTGCTAGTGGTTTGGTATGGACAGGGGGCTACAATGAGCAGTTCTTC
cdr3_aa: CASGLVWTGGYNEQFF

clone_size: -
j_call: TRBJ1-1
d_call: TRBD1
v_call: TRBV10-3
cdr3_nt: TGTGCCATCAGACCCGGGACAGGGGCGAACACTGAAGCTTTCTTT
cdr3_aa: CAIRPGTGANTEAFF

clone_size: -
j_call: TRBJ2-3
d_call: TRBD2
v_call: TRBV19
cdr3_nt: TGTGCCAGTAGTATTGGCCAGCGGGAGTACGCAGATACGCAGTATTTT
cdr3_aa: CASSIGQREYADTQYF

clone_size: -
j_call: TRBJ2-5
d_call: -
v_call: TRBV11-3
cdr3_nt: TGTGCCAGCAGCTTAGATCGGGGAACCCAGTACTTC
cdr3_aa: CASSLDRGTQYF

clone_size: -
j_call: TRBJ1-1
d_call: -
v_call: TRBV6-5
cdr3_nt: TGTGCCAGCAGGAAAGGGAAGGACACTGAAGCTTTCTTT
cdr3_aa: CASRKGKDTEAFF

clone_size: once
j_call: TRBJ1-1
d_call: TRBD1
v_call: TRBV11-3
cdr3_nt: TGTGCCAGCAGCTTAAGGCCAGGACAGGGAGACACTGAAGCTTTCTTT
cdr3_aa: CASSLRPGQGDTEAFF

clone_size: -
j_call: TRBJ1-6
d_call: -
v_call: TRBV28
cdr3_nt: TGTGCCAGCAGCCCCGCTTATAATTCACCCCTCCACTTT
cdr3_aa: CASSPAYNSPLHF

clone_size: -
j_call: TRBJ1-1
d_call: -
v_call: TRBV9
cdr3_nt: TGTGCCAGCAGCGTACGGGCAGGGGACTCAATGTACACTGAAGCTTTCTTT
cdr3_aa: CASSVRAGDSMYTEAFF

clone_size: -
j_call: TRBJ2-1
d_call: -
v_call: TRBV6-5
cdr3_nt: TGTGCCAGCAGCCCCTGGCGAGACAATGAGCAGTTCTTC
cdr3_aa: CASSPWRDNEQFF

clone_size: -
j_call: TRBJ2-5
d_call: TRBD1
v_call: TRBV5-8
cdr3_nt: TGTGCCAGCCTCTACGAGGGGGCCTGGGAGACCCAGTACTTC
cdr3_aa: CASLYEGAWETQYF

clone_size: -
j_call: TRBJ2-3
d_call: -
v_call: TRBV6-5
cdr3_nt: TGTGCCAGTCGCTGGCAGGGTGGCACAGATACGCAGTATTTT
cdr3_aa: CASRWQGGTDTQYF

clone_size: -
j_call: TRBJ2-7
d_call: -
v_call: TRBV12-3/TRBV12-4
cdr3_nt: TGTGCCAGCAGTTTCCGATCGACCTACGAGCAGTACTTC
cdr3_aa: CASSFRSTYEQYF

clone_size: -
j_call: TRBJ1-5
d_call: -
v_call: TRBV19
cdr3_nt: TGTGCCAGTAGTAGGACTAGCAATCAGCCCCAGCATTTT
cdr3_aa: CASSRTSNQPQHF

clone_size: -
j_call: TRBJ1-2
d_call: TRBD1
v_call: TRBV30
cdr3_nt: TGTGCCTGGCTGGACAGGGCGTCCAAGTATGGCTACACCTTC
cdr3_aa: CAWLDRASKYGYTF

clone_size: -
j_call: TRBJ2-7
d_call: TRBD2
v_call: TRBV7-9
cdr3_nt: TGTGCCAGCAGCTTCCAGACTAGCGGGAGCGGGGAGCAGTACTTC
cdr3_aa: CASSFQTSGSGEQYF

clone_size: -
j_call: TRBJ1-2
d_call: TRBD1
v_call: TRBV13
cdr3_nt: TGTGCCAGCAGCTTATTACAGGGGGGTGCTGGCTACACCTTC
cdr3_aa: CASSLLQGGAGYTF

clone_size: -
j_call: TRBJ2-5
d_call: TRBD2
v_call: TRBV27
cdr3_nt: TGTGCCAGCAGTTTACAAGCGGGAGTGTACCAAGAGACCCAGTACTTC
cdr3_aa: CASSLQAGVYQETQYF

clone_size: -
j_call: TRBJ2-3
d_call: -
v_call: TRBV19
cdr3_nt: TGTGCCAGTAGTATAGGGTTCCTCAGTTCAGATACGCAGTATTTT
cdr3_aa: CASSIGFLSSDTQYF

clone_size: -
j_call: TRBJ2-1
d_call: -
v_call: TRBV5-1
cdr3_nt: TGCGCCAGCACCGTGGGACCGAACAATGAGCAGTTCTTC
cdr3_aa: CASTVGPNNEQFF

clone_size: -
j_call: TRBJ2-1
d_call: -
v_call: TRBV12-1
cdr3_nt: TGTGCCAGCAGCTTTGTTGAGGAAGAGCGGGAGGGGGGCAATGAGCAGTTCTTC
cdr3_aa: CASSFVEEEREGGNEQFF

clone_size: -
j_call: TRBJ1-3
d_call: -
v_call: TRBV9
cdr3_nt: TGTGCCAGCAGCCCCCCCCAGAGCTCTGGAAACACCATATATTTT
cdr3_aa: CASSPPQSSGNTIYF

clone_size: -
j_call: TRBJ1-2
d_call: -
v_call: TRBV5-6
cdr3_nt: TGTGCCAGCAGCCGTGTAGGGTACGGTGGCTACACCTTC
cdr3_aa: CASSRVGYGGYTF

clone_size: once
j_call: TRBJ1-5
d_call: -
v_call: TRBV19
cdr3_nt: TGTGCCAGTAGTATGAATGGGGGTAGCAATCAGCCCCAGCATTTT
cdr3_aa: CASSMNGGSNQPQHF

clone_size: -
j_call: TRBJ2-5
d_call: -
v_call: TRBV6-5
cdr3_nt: TGTGCCAGCAGTTTTCAGGGAAGACAAGAGACCCAGTACTTC
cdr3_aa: CASSFQGRQETQYF

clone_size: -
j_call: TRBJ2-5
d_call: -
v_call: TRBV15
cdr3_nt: TGTGCCACCAGCAGAGGTTTAGCGGAAGAGACCCAGTACTTC
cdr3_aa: CATSRGLAEETQYF

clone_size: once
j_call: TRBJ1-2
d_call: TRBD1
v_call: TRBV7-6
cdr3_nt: TGTGCCAGCAGCTTTGATTACAGGGGTAGTTACACCTTC
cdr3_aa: CASSFDYRGSYTF

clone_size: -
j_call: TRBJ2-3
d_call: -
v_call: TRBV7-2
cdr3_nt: TGTGCCAGCAGCTTTATTATCACAGATACGCAGTATTTT
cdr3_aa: CASSFIITDTQYF

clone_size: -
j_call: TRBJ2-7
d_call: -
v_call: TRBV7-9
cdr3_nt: TGTGCCAGCAGCCCAGGGCAATACGAGCAGTACTTC
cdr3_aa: CASSPGQYEQYF

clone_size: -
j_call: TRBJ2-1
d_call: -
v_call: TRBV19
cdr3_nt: TGTGCCAGTAGCCCGGGACCTTCTAATGAGCAGTTCTTC
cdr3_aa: CASSPGPSNEQFF

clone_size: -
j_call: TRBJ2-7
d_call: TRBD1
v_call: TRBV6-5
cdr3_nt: TGTGCCAGCAGCCCGCGACAGGGGACCTCCTACGAGCAGTACTTC
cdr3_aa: CASSPRQGTSYEQYF

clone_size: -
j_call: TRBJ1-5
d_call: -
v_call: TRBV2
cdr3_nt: TGTGCCAGCAGCCGCGACAATCAGCCCCAGCATTTT
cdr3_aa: CASSRDNQPQHF

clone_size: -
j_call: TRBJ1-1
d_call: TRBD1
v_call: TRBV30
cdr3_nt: TGTGCCTTCGACAGGGGTGGTCGAGGCACTGAAGCTTTCTTT
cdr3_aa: CAFDRGGRGTEAFF

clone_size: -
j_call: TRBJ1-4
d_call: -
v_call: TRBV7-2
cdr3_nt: TGTGCCAGCAGCTTTACGGGGACTAATGAAAAACTGTTTTTT
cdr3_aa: CASSFTGTNEKLFF

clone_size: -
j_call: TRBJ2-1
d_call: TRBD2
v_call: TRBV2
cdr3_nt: TGTGCCAGCAGTCCACATCTAGCGGGAATGGACAATGAGCAGTTCTTC
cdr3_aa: CASSPHLAGMDNEQFF

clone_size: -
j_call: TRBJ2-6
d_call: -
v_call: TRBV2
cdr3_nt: TGTGCCAGCAGTGATCGTCGGATCTCTGGGGCCAACGTCCTGACTTTC
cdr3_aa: CASSDRRISGANVLTF

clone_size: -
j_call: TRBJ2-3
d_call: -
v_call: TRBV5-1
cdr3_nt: TGCGCCAGCAGCTTTCGGGACGTTACTAGCACAGATACGCAGTATTTT
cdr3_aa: CASSFRDVTSTDTQYF

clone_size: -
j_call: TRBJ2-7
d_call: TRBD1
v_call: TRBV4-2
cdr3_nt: TGTGCCAGCAGCAACACGGGACAGGGAGGGCGATACGAGCAGTACTTC
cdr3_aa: CASSNTGQGGRYEQYF

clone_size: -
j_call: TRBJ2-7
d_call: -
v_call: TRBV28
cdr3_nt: TGTGCCAGCAGGGTCGGTCCTAACTACGAGCAGTACTTC
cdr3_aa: CASRVGPNYEQYF

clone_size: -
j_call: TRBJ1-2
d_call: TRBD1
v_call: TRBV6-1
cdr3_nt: TGTGCCAGCAGTGATCAGGGACAGGGAAGGCGAGACGGCTACACCTTC
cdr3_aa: CASSDQGQGRRDGYTF